In this sample, the clone carrying this T cell receptor beta chain turned up many times. This entry belongs to a study of blood T cell repertoires in COVID-19. Study details: The cDNA or gDNA used as material had been derived from T cells, B-cell-depleted T cells, or PBMCs.

V lost 5 bases to trimming and J lost 4 bases, with 19 bases between them. This CDR3 region has 16 residues. The germline CDR1 and CDR2 sequences are MNHEY and SMNVEV (reference sequence). Original processing methods: Scientists estimated how many nucleated cells there were by amplifying reference gene primers. The assay was immunoSEQ multiplex PCR, and TCRdb's table has in-frame clones only and misses some. That table furnishes V, J and clone size, whereas the DNA furnished D and trimming. This repertoire shows some 120,000 clones, roughly 90% found once; its top ten account for 6.5% to 9%. This clonotype was obtained from a man aged 50 or older with acute or convalescent COVID-19. This chain joins TRBV27 and TRBJ2-3, with D hard to call. Sequencing input: peripheral blood. CDR3 bases: TGTGCCAGCAGTGCTACCCCCCCTAGAGGCGCAGATACGCAGTATTTT. Protein product: CASSATPPRGADTQYF.